These 5 T cell receptor beta chains were sequenced from one sample in a study of T cells in Graves' hyperthyroidism and ophthalmopathy. TCR beta CDR3 regions were amplified from RNA transcripts. Primed by the HTBI set, a first-round RT-PCR was run on the TCR CDR3. TCRdb called the multiplex PCR reads again in MiXCR, with one record for every CDR3 protein. The repertoire holds a few hundred thousand distinct CDR3 sequences, with about 16% as singletons. Sequences were obtained from blood. These receptor sequences come from a woman aged 60-75 years with Graves' ophthalmopathy.

The rearrangement links TRBV20-1 to TRBJ1-1; 8 nucleotides line up with TRBD1. This CDR3 has 17 residues. Germline V gives CDR1 DFQATT, CDR2 SNEGSKA (reference sequence). The ends lost 5 bases at V and 1 base at J; junction bases unmatched: 15. CDR3 amino acids: CSALWSINRGRNTEAFF. CDR3 bases: TGCAGTGCTCTTTGGTCGATCAACAGGGGGAGGAACACTGAAGCTTTCTTT.

In this sample, this clonotype turned up a few times. The rearrangement links TRBV19 to TRBJ2-1, with 11 bases identical to TRBD1. The CDR3 covers 12 residues. Trimming removed 9 bases from V and 15 bases from J; junction bases left unmatched: 10. CDR1 LNHDA and CDR2 SQIVND come from the germline V gene (reference sequence). The CDR3 DNA reads as TGTGCCAGCGGACAGGGGGCAAATCTACGGTTCTTC. Translated, it gives CASGQGANLRFF.

The chain recombines TRBV12-3 or TRBV12-4 with TRBJ2-2; D not resolved. With 3 bases removed from V and 1 base from J, the gap between germline ends came to 9 bases. The CDR3 totals 15 residues. The CDR3 sequence is CASSLTPRNTGELFF. As DNA, the CDR3 is TGTGCCAGCAGTTTGACTCCCCGGAACACCGGGGAGCTGTTTTTT.

In its sample, this clonotype was seen many times. The gene calls are TRBV6-1 and TRBJ1-1; possibly TRBD1 for D (6 bases). CDR1 and CDR2 from the germline V gene are MNHNS and SASEGT. This CDR3 is 14 amino acids long. V gave up 5 bases and J gave up 3 bases, with 13 bases separating them. The CDR3: CASSRDIRDTEAFF. CDR3 nucleotides: TGTGCCAGCAGTCGGGACATTAGGGACACTGAAGCTTTCTTT.

This clonotype came up a few times. One end of the junction does not line up with germline, which may come from a read error. The chain joins TRBV20-1 to TRBJ2-7, with TRBD2 matching 15 bases. The CDR3 extends over 16 amino acids. The germline V gene has CDR1 DFQATT and CDR2 SNEGSKA (reference sequence). DNA of the CDR3: TGCAGTGCTAGTCCCGGACTAGCGGGAGGGCCCTACGTTGGAGTCTTC. Its protein product is CSASPGLAGGPYVGVF.